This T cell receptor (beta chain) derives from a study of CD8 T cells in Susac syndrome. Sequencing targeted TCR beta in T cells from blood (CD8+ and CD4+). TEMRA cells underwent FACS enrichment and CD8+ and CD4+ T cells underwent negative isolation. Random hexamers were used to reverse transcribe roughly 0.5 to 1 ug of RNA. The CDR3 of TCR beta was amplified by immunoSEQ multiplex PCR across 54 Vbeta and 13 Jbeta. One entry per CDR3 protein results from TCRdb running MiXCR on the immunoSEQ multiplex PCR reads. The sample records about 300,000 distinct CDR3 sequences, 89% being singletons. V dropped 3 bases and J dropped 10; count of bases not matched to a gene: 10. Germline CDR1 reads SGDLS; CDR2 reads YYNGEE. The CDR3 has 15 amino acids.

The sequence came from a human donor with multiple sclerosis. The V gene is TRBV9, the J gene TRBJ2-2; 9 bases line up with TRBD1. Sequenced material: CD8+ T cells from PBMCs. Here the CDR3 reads CASSGTGTGSQELFF. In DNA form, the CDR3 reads TGTGCCAGCAGCGGGACAGGGACAGGGAGCCAGGAGCTGTTTTTT.